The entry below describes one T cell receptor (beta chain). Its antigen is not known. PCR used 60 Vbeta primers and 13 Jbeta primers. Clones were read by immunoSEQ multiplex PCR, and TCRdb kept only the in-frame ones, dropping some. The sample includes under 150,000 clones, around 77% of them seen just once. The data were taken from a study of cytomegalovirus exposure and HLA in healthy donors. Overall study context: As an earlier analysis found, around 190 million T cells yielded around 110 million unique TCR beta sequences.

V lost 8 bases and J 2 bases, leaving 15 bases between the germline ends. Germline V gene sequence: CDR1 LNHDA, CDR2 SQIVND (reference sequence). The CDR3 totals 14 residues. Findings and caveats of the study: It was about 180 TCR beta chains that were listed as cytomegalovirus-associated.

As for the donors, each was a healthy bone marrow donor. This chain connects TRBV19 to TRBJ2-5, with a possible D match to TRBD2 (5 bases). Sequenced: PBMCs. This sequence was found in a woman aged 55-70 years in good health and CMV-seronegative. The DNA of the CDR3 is TGTGCCAGTTCTACTTTCTGGACTCAAGAGACCCAGTACTTC. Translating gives CASSTFWTQETQYF.